The 30 T cell receptor beta chains below were found in one sample sequenced in a study of Graves' ophthalmopathy and Graves' hyperthyroidism. Transcripts of RNA were the source for amplifying TCR beta CDR3 regions. Second-round multiplex PCR came after first-round RT-PCR with HTBI primers. TCRdb processed the multiplex PCR reads anew with MiXCR; each CDR3 protein has one entry. The sample has approximately 160,000 distinct CDR3 sequences; roughly two fifths are singletons. The sample comprised peripheral blood. Every receptor here comes from a man aged 25 to 40 with Graves' ophthalmopathy.

This chain links TRBV6-2 or TRBV6-3 with TRBJ2-7, with D perhaps TRBD1 (6 bases). Trimming cost V 0 bases and J 2 bases, with 17 bases left between them. Germline V CDR1 and CDR2: MNHEY, SVGEGT. The CDR3 is 17 amino acids. CDR3 sequence (DNA): TGTGCCAGCAGTTACTCGAAAGACAGGCCTCCTGCCTACGAGCAGTACTTC. Protein: CASSYSKDRPPAYEQYF.

The CDR3 is CASRQGQTNTEAFF. The CDR3 nucleotides are TGTGCCAGCAGGCAGGGACAGACAAACACTGAAGCTTTCTTT. This chain connects TRBV7-2 to TRBJ1-1; TRBD1 matches 7 bases. Trimming removed 6 bases from V and 2 bases from J; junction bases left unmatched: 6. This CDR3 has 14 amino acids. Per the germline V gene, CDR1 is SGHTA and CDR2 is FQGNSA.

This clonotype appeared many times. An end of the junction differs from the germline gene, which may be a read error. The J gene is TRBJ2-7, the V gene TRBV6-5, with D possibly called TRBD1 or TRBD2 (5 bases each). The CDR3 runs to 13 residues. The germline gives CDR1 MNHEY, CDR2 SVGAGI. The CDR3 loop is CASSYWGTYEPYF. The CDR3 DNA is TGTGCCAGCAGCTATTGGGGGACCTACGAGCCGTACTTC.

This chain uses TRBV6-1 with TRBJ2-7, with D perhaps given as TRBD1 or TRBD2 (5 bases each). Trimming shortened V by 3 bases and J by 3 bases, and 12 bases separated the two germline ends. CDR3 length: 14 residues. The germline V gene encodes CDR1 MNHNS and CDR2 SASEGT. Here the CDR3 reads CASSDPGRGYEQYF. As DNA, the CDR3 is TGTGCCAGCAGTGACCCAGGGAGAGGCTACGAGCAGTACTTC.

The rearrangement links TRBV3-1 to TRBJ1-1; D is undetermined. The CDR3 spans 14 residues. Per germline, CDR1 LGHDT and CDR2 YNNKEL (reference sequence). Trimming took off 4 bases at V and 0 bases at J, with 9 bases between the two ends. As DNA, the CDR3 is TGTGCCAGCAGCCCTGCCGCCATGAACACTGAAGCTTTCTTT. Amino acids: CASSPAAMNTEAFF.

In this sample, this clonotype turned up many times. The J gene is TRBJ2-7, the V gene TRBV5-1; 8 nucleotides line up with TRBD1. The ends lost 3 bases at V and 2 bases at J; junction bases unmatched: 10. Germline CDR1 SGHRS, CDR2 YFSETQ. CDR3 length: 16 amino acids. The DNA for the CDR3 is TGCGCCAGCAGCTCCATTTTGAGACAGGGGACCTACGAGCAGTACTTC. Protein sequence: CASSSILRQGTYEQYF.

This clonotype was detected ten times or more. The chain links TRBV28 to TRBJ1-2; D unclear. The CDR3 consists of 13 residues. Germline V gene sequence: CDR1 MDHEN, CDR2 SYDVKM. Trimming left V 3 bases short and J 2 bases short, with 7 bases between. The CDR3 loop reads CASSLPANYGYTF. The CDR3 nucleotides are TGTGCCAGCAGTTTGCCGGCAAACTATGGCTACACCTTC.

V and J are TRBV4-1 and TRBJ2-7; D not resolved. V lost 0 bases and J lost 6, with 12 bases in between. This CDR3 region has 14 residues. CDR1 and CDR2 (germline): MGHRA, YSYEKL. CDR3 nucleotides: TGCGCCAGCAGCCAAGACCGGACCGGGCTCGAGCAGTACTTC. Its translation is CASSQDRTGLEQYF.

The DNA of the CDR3 is TGTGCCAGCAGTTTGTTTAGCGGGAGCCAGGGGACCGGGGAGCTGTTTTTT. The encoded protein is CASSLFSGSQGTGELFF. The genes are TRBV12-3 or TRBV12-4 and TRBJ2-2, with 9 bases fitting TRBD2. V lost 3 bases, J lost 5 bases, and 10 bases stayed unmatched. The CDR3 contains 17 residues.

This clonotype came up many times. The chain couples TRBV15 to TRBJ2-7; 8 bases match TRBD1. This CDR3 spans 17 amino acids. Germline V gene lookup returns CDR1 LNHNV and CDR2 YYDKDF (reference sequence). The ends lost 5 bases at V and 9 bases at J; junction bases unmatched: 21. CDR3 protein: CATSGSSPGQAFFGQYF. CDR3 DNA sequence: TGTGCCACCAGCGGATCCTCACCGGGACAGGCTTTCTTTGGGCAGTACTTC. Full variable domain (missing parts from reference TRBV15 and TRBJ2-7): DAMVIQNPRYQVTQFGKPVTLSCSQTLNHNVMYWYQQKSSQAPKLLFHYYDKDFNNEADTPDNFQSRRPNTSFCFLDIRSPGLGDTAMYLCATSGSSPGQAFFGQYFGPGTRLTVT.

This clonotype was seen a few times. The V call is TRBV12-3 or TRBV12-4, the J call TRBJ1-1, with a possible D match to TRBD1 (6 bases). CDR3 size: 13 residues. The V gene lost 6 bases and the J gene lost 4 bases, with 12 bases spanning the gap. The CDR3 DNA is TGTGCCAGCAGCCCACAGGGAGCCACTGAAGCTTTCTTT. Translated: CASSPQGATEAFF.

The J gene is TRBJ1-3, the V gene TRBV6-5, with D unresolved. V was clipped by 0 bases and J by 2 bases, with 14 bases between them. CDR3 length equals 17 residues. In germline, CDR1 is MNHEY, CDR2 SVGAGI. This CDR3 is CASSYSLPGETGNTIYF. In nucleotides, the CDR3 is TGTGCCAGCAGTTACTCTCTCCCCGGGGAGACTGGAAACACCATATATTTT.

Ten or more counts support this clonotype. The chain employs TRBV5-1 and TRBJ2-1; D remains ambiguous. The CDR3 is 11 residues long. V was pared by 4 bases and J by 10 bases, with 9 bases between. Germline CDR1 reads SGHRS; CDR2 reads YFSETQ. The CDR3, as DNA: TGCGCCAGCAGCCTGAGTGGGGAGCAGTTCTTC. Protein sequence: CASSLSGEQFF.

This clonotype has at least ten counts. This chain uses TRBV5-8 with TRBJ1-1, with 8 positions matching TRBD1. The ends lost 0 bases at V and 4 bases at J; junction bases unmatched: 8. The length of the CDR3 is 16 residues. Germline CDR1 is SGHTS and CDR2 is YDEGEE. The CDR3 loop reads CASSLGTGRLFTEAFF. The CDR3 DNA is TGTGCCAGCAGCTTGGGGACAGGGAGATTGTTCACTGAAGCTTTCTTT. Full variable domain (remainder filled in from reference TRBV5-8 and TRBJ1-1): EAGVTQSPTHLIKTRGQQATLRCSPISGHTSVYWYQQALGLGLQFLLWYDEGEERNRGNFPPRFSGRQFPNYSSELNVNALELEDSALYLCASSLGTGRLFTEAFFGQGTRLTVV.

This clonotype was detected a few times. The rearrangement links TRBV4-2 to TRBJ2-7; 9 bases fit TRBD1. There are 14 residues in the CDR3. Per germline, CDR1 LGHNA and CDR2 YNFKEQ. V lost 6 bases and J lost 4; bases outside the gene matches: 7. Here the CDR3 reads CASRTTGGAYEQYF. CDR3 nucleotides: TGTGCCAGCAGAACTACAGGGGGCGCGTACGAGCAGTACTTC.

Ten or more counts support this clonotype. The J gene is TRBJ2-2, the V gene TRBV2; TRBD2 agrees at 16 bases. This CDR3 is 16 amino acids long. The germline V gene encodes CDR1 SNHLY and CDR2 FYNNEI. V shed 6 bases, J shed 5 bases, and the junction held 3 bases outside the gene matches. The CDR3 protein is CASSAGLAGGTGELFF. In DNA form, the CDR3 reads TGTGCCAGCAGCGCGGGACTAGCGGGAGGGACCGGGGAGCTGTTTTTT.

There are many counts of this clonotype. The chain couples TRBV11-2 to TRBJ1-1; a possible D gene is TRBD1 (6 bases). The CDR3 sequence is 15 residues long. Germline V lookup: CDR1 SGHAT, CDR2 FQNNGV. Trimming shortened V by 4 bases and J by 3 bases, and 15 bases separated the two germline ends. CDR3 nucleotides: TGTGCCAGCAGCTCATTCAGGGGCAAGGACACTGAAGCTTTCTTT. Protein sequence: CASSSFRGKDTEAFF.

V usage is TRBV6-4 and J usage is TRBJ2-5; D remains unclear. Trimming took off 2 bases at V and 5 bases at J, with 6 bases between the two ends. CDR1 and CDR2 (germline): MRHNA, SNTAGT. The CDR3 covers 12 residues. This CDR3 reads CASSDGHETQYF. In DNA form, the CDR3 reads TGTGCCAGCAGTGACGGTCATGAGACCCAGTACTTC.

The chain uses TRBV12-5 and TRBJ2-7; 10 positions agree with TRBD2. CDR1 and CDR2 (germline): LGHNT, FRNRAP. The CDR3 has 16 amino acids. CDR3 bases: TGTGGACCCTCGGGCCCTAGCGGGAGTGGATCCTACGAGCAGTACTTC. Amino acid sequence: CGPSGPSGSGSYEQYF.

Ten or more counts support this clonotype. V gene TRBV11-3 combines with J gene TRBJ2-7; D unclear. Trimming left V 3 bases short and J 2 bases short, with 11 bases between. Germline lookup yields CDR1 SGHNT and CDR2 YENEEA. CDR3 size: 14 residues. CDR3 residues: CASSFGPNPYEQYF. The CDR3 nucleotides are TGTGCCAGCAGCTTTGGCCCGAATCCCTACGAGCAGTACTTC.

At least ten counts were recorded for this clonotype. The V and J genes are TRBV11-2 and TRBJ1-1, with 7 nucleotides matching TRBD1. CDR3 length equals 15 residues. The V gene end was trimmed by 5 bases and the J gene end by 1 base; junction bases not matched to a gene: 7. Germline V gene sequence: CDR1 SGHAT, CDR2 FQNNGV. DNA for the CDR3: TGTGCCAGCAGCGGCGCCGGGACAGCGAACACTGAAGCTTTCTTT. Its protein is CASSGAGTANTEAFF. The full variable domain, with the rest looked up from reference TRBV11-2 and TRBJ1-1, is EAGVAQSPRYKIIEKRQSVAFWCNPISGHATLYWYQQILGQGPKLLIQFQNNGVVDDSQLPKDRFSAERLKGVDSTLKIQPAKLEDSAVYLCASSGAGTANTEAFFGQGTRLTVV.

This clonotype was recorded many times. The V and J genes are TRBV28 and TRBJ2-7; tentative D call: TRBD1 (7 bases). This CDR3 is built from 13 residues. V shed 5 bases and J shed 6 bases, with 14 bases lying between them. CDR1 is MDHEN and CDR2 is SYDVKM in the germline V gene. CDR3 in DNA: TGTGCCAGCAGTCCAGGGGGGAAAGGCGAGCAGTACTTC. This codes for CASSPGGKGEQYF. Based on the CDR3 plus reference TRBV28 and TRBJ2-7, the full variable domain is DVKVTQSSRYLVKRTGEKVFLECVQDMDHENMFWYRQDPGLGLRLIYFSYDVKMKEKGDIPEGYSVSREKKERFSLILESASTNQTSMYLCASSPGGKGEQYFGPGTRLTVT.

This clonotype was observed many times. The rearrangement links TRBV30 to TRBJ2-7; tentatively, D is TRBD1 (5 bases). Trimming left V 0 bases short and J 1 base short, with 16 bases between. Germline-derived CDR1 and CDR2 are GTSNPN and SVGIG (reference sequence). The CDR3 extends over 16 amino acids. CDR3: CAWSVPTRRASYEQYF. In DNA form, the CDR3 reads TGTGCCTGGAGTGTACCGACCCGCAGGGCGTCCTACGAGCAGTACTTC. Variable domain in full (rest from reference TRBV30 and TRBJ2-7): SQTIHQWPATLVQPVGSPLSLECTVEGTSNPNLYWYRQAAGRGLQLLFYSVGIGQISSEVPQNLSASRPQDRQFILSSKKLLLSDSGFYLCAWSVPTRRASYEQYFGPGTRLTVT.

This clonotype was seen repeatedly, ten times or more. The chain is built from TRBV7-8 and TRBJ2-7; 12 bases are shared with TRBD2. The CDR3 extends over 14 amino acids. Trimming cost V 3 bases and J 5 bases; bases outside gene matches: 2. Germline V gene sequence: CDR1 SGHVS, CDR2 FQNEAQ. CDR3 in amino acids: CASSLTSGSDEQYF. The DNA for the CDR3 is TGTGCCAGCAGCTTGACTAGCGGGAGCGACGAGCAGTACTTC.

This clonotype showed up many times. The chain has TRBV6-1 and TRBJ1-2, with D maybe TRBD1 (5 bases). Trimming removed 2 bases from V and 3 bases from J, with 10 bases in between. Germline values: CDR1 MNHNS, CDR2 SASEGT. This CDR3 contains 14 residues. CDR3 nucleotides: TGTGCCAGCAGTGAAACAGGTTCCTACTATGGCTACACCTTC. It translates to CASSETGSYYGYTF.

This chain joins TRBV30 and TRBJ1-2, with 10 bases fitting TRBD1. CDR3 length: 13 amino acids. With V trimmed by 1 base and J by 6 bases, 2 bases remained unmatched. The V gene's germline CDR1 is GTSNPN and CDR2 SVGIG (reference sequence). The CDR3 nucleotides are TGTGCCTGGAGTGGCGGGACAGGGGATGGCTACACCTTC. Residues: CAWSGGTGDGYTF.

This clonotype was detected many times. This chain connects TRBV7-9 to TRBJ2-2; a weak D match, TRBD1 (6 bases). Germline V lookup: CDR1 SEHNR, CDR2 FQNEAQ (reference sequence). Trimming stripped 2 bases from V and 3 bases from J, with 13 bases between. This CDR3 region has 16 residues. The DNA of the CDR3 is TGTGCCAGCAGCTTACCAGGGGCTCGGGACACCGGGGAGCTGTTTTTT. It yields the protein CASSLPGARDTGELFF. The full variable domain, in which reference TRBV7-9 and TRBJ2-2 provide the parts outside the CDR3, is DTGVSQNPRHKITKRGQNVTFRCDPISEHNRLYWYRQTLGQGPEFLTYFQNEAQLEKSRLLSDRFSAERPKGSFSTLEIQRTEQGDSAMYLCASSLPGARDTGELFFGEGSRLTVL.

This clonotype came up many times. The J gene is TRBJ2-7, the V gene TRBV6-5; 8 nucleotides agree with TRBD2. This CDR3 region has 15 residues. CDR1 and CDR2 from the germline V gene are MNHEY and SVGAGI. Trimming at V came to 2 bases and at J to 4 bases, leaving 7 bases not matched to a gene. In DNA form, the CDR3 reads TGTGCCAGCAGTTACGGTGTCGGGGGGGGTTACGAGCAGTACTTC. Translation: CASSYGVGGGYEQYF.

The chain uses TRBV14 and TRBJ1-2; D unresolved. The CDR3 runs 12 residues. V was pared by 3 bases and J by 1 base, with 3 bases between. Germline CDR1 and CDR2: SGHDN and FVKESK. This CDR3 is CASSHGNYGYTF. In DNA form, the CDR3 reads TGTGCCAGCAGCCACGGTAACTATGGCTACACCTTC.

The table lists this clonotype with many counts. The rearrangement links TRBV6-2 or TRBV6-3 to TRBJ2-5; 8 bases are a match to TRBD1. The germline CDR1 and CDR2 sequences are MNHEY and SVGEGT. V was pared by 4 bases and J by 4 bases, with 5 bases of the junction left unmatched. The CDR3 length is 14 residues. In DNA, the CDR3 is TGTGCCAGCAGTTTATGGCAGGGGGCAGAGACCCAGTACTTC. Amino acids: CASSLWQGAETQYF.